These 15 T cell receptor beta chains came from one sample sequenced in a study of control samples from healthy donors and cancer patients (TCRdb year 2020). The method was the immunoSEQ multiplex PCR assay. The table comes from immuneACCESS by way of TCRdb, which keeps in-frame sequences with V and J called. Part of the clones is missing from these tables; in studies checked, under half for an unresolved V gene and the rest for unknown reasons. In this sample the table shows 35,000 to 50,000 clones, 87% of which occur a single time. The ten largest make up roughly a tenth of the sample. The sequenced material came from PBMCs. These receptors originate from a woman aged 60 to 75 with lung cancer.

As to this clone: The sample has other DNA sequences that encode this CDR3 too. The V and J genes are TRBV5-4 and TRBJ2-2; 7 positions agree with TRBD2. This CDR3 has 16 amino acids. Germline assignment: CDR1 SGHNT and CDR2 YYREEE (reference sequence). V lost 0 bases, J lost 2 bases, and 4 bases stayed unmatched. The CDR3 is CASSLEAGVNTGELFF. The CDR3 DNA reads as TGTGCCAGCAGCTTGGAGGCGGGAGTTAACACCGGGGAGCTGTTTTTT.

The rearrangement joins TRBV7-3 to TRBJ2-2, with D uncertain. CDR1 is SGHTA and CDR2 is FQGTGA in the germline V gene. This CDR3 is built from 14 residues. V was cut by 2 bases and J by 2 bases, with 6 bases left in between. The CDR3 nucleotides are TGTGCCAGCAGCTTATCGCATAACACCGGGGAGCTGTTTTTT. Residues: CASSLSHNTGELFF. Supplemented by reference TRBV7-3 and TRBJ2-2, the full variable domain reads GAGVSQTPSNKVTEKGKYVELRCDPISGHTALYWYRQSLGQGPEFLIYFQGTGAADDSGLPNDRFFAVRPEGSVSTLKIQRTERGDSAVYLCASSLSHNTGELFFGEGSRLTVL.

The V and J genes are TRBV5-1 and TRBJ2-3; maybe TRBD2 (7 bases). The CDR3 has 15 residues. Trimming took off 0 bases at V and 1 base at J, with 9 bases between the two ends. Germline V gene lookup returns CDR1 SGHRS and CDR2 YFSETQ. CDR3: CASSLVGGRTDTQYF. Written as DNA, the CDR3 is TGCGCCAGCAGCTTGGTCGGGGGGCGCACAGATACGCAGTATTTT.

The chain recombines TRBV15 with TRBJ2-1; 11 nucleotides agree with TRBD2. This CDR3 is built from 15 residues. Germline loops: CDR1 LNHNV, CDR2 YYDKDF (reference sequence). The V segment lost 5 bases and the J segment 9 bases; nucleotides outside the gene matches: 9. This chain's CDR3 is CATSPRASGGIEQFF. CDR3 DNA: TGTGCCACCAGCCCCCGGGCTAGCGGGGGGATTGAGCAGTTCTTC.

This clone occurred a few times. The CDR3: CASSPGQGLYEQYF. The CDR3 nucleotides are TGCGCCAGCAGCCCGGGACAGGGGTTATACGAGCAGTACTTC. The chain carries TRBV5-1 and TRBJ2-7, with 10 bases fitting TRBD1. CDR3 length: 14 amino acids. V was clipped by 4 bases and J by 4 bases; unmatched bases: 5. Germline V CDR1 and CDR2: SGHRS, YFSETQ.

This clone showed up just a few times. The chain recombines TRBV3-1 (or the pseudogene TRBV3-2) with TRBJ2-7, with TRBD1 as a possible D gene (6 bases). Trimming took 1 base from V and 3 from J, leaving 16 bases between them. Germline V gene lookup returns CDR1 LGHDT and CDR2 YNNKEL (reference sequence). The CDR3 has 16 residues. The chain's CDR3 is CASSQGQGNFVYEQYF. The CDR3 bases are TGTGCCAGCAGCCAAGGGCAGGGGAATTTTGTCTACGAGCAGTACTTC.

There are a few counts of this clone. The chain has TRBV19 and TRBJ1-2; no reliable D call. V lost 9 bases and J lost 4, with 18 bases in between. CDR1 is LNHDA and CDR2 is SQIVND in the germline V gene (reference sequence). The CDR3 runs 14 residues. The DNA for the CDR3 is TGTGCCAGCTGGAGGGAGGAGTCCGGCTATGGCTACACCTTC. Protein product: CASWREESGYGYTF.

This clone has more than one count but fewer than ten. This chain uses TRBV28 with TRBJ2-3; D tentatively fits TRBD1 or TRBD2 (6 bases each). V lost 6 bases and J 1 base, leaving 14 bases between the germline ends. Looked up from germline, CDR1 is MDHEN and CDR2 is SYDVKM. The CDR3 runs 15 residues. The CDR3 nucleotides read TGTGCCAGCAGCCAGAGGGGGGAAGGCACAGATACGCAGTATTTT. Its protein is CASSQRGEGTDTQYF.

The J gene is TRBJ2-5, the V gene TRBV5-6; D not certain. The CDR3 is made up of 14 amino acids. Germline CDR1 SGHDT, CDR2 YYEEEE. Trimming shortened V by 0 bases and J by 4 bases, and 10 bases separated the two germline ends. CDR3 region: CASSLAARRETQYF. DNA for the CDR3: TGTGCCAGCAGCTTGGCGGCGAGGCGAGAGACCCAGTACTTC.

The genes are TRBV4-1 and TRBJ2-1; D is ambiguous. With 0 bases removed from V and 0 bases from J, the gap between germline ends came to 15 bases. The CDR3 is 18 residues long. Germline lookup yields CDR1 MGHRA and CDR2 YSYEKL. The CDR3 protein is CASSQDPSLDSSYNEQFF. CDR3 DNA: TGCGCCAGCAGCCAAGATCCCAGTCTGGATAGCTCCTACAATGAGCAGTTCTTC.

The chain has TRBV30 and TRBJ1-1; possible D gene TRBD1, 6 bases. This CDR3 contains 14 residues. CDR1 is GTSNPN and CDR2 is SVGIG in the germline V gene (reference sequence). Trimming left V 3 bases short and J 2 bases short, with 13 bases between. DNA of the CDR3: TGTGCCTGGAGCTCCTCAGGGGATAACACTGAAGCTTTCTTT. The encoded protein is CAWSSSGDNTEAFF. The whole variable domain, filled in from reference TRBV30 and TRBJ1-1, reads SQTIHQWPATLVQPVGSPLSLECTVEGTSNPNLYWYRQAAGRGLQLLFYSVGIGQISSEVPQNLSASRPQDRQFILSSKKLLLSDSGFYLCAWSSSGDNTEAFFGQGTRLTVV.

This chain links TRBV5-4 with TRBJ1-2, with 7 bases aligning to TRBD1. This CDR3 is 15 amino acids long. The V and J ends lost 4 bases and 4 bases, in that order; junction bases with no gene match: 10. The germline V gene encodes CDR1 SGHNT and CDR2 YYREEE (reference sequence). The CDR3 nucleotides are TGTGCCAGCAGCGATTGGACAGGCAACGCCTATGGCTACACCTTC. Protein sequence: CASSDWTGNAYGYTF.

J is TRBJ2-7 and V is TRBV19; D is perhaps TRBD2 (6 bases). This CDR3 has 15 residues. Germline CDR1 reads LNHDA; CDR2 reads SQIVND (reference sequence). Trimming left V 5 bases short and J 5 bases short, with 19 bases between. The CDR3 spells CASSATSGTVNEQYF. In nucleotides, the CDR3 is TGTGCCAGTAGTGCAACCTCCGGGACTGTGAACGAGCAGTACTTC.

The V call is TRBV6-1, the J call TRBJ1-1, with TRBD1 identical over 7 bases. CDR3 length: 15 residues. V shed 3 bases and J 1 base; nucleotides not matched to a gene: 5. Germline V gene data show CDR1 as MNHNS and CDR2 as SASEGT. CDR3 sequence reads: CASSDQGVGNTEAFF. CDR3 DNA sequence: TGTGCCAGCAGTGACCAGGGGGTCGGGAACACTGAAGCTTTCTTT.

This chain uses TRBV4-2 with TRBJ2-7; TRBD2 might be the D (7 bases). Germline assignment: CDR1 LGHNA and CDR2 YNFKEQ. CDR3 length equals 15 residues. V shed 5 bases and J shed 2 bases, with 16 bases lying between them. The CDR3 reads CASSSGGADTYEQYF. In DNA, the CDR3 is TGTGCCAGCAGCTCGGGGGGCGCGGACACCTACGAGCAGTACTTC.